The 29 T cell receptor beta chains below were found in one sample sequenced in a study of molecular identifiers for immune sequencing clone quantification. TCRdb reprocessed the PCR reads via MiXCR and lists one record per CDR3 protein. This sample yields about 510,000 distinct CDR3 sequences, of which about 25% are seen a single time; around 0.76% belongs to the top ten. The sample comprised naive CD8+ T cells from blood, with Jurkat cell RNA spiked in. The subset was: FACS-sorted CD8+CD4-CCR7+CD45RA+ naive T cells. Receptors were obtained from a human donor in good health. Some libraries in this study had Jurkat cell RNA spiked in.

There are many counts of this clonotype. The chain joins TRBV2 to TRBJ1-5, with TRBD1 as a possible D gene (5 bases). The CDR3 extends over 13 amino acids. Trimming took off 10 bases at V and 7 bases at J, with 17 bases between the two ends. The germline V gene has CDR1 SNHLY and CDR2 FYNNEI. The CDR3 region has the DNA TGTGCCATTGCCCGGGGGATTTGGCAGCCCCAGCATTTT. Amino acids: CAIARGIWQPQHF.

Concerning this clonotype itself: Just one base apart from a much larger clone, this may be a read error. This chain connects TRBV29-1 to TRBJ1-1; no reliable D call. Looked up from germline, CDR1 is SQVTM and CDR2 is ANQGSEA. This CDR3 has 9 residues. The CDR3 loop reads CSVGGEALF. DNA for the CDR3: TGCAGCGTTGGCGGTGAAGCTCTCTTT.

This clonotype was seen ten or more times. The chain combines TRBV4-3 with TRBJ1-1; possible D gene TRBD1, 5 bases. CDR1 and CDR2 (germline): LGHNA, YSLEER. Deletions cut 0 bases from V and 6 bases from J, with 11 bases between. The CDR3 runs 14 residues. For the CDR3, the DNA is TGCGCCAGCAGCCAAGACAGGGATGGGGCTGAAGCTTTCTTT. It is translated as CASSQDRDGAEAFF.

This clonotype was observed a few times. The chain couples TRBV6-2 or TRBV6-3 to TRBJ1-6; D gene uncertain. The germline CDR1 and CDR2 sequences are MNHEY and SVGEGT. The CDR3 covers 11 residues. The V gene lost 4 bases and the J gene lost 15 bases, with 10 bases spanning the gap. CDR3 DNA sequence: TGTGCCAGCAGTTGGGGTACCTTCCTCCACTTT. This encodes CASSWGTFLHF.

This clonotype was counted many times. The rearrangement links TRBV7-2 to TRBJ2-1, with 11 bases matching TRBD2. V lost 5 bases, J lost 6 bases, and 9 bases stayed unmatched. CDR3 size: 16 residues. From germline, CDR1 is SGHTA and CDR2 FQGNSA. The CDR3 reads CASSLEPSGGTNEQFF. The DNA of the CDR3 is TGTGCCAGCAGCCTTGAGCCTAGCGGGGGGACCAATGAGCAGTTCTTC.

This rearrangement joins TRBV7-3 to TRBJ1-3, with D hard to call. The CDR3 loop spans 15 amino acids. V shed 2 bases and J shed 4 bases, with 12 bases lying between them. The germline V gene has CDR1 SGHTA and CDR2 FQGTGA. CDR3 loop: CASSLGEAPGNTIYF. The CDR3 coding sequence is TGTGCCAGCAGCTTAGGAGAGGCTCCCGGAAACACCATATATTTT. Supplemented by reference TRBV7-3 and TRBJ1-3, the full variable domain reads GAGVSQTPSNKVTEKGKYVELRCDPISGHTALYWYRQSLGQGPEFLIYFQGTGAADDSGLPNDRFFAVRPEGSVSTLKIQRTERGDSAVYLCASSLGEAPGNTIYFGEGSWLTVV.

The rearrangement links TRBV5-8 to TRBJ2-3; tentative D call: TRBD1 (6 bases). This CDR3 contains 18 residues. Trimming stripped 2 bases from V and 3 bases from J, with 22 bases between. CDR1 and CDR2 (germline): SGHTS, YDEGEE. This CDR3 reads CASSFSDTRGPLTDTQYF. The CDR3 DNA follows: TGTGCCAGCAGCTTTTCCGATACCAGGGGCCCCCTGACAGATACGCAGTATTTT.

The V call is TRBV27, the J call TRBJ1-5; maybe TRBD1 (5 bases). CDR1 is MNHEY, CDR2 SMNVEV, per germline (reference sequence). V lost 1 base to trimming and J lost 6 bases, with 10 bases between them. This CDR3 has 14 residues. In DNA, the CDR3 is TGTGCCAGCAGTTTATGGCAGGGTCTTCAGCCCCAGCATTTT. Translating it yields CASSLWQGLQPQHF.

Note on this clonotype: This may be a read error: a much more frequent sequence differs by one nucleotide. The CDR3 is CSARGRGGYTGGLFF. For the CDR3, the DNA is TGCAGTGCTAGGGGCCGCGGGGGGTACACCGGGGGGCTGTTTTTT. The chain employs TRBV20-1 and TRBJ2-2; 8 nucleotides agree with TRBD2. This CDR3 region has 15 residues. Germline lookup yields CDR1 DFQATT and CDR2 SNEGSKA (reference sequence).

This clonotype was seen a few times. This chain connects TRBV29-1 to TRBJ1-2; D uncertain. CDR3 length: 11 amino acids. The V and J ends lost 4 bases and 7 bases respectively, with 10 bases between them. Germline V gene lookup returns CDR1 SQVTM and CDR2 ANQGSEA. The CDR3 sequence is CSVVEAGGYTF. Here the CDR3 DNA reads TGCAGCGTTGTGGAGGCGGGTGGCTACACCTTC.

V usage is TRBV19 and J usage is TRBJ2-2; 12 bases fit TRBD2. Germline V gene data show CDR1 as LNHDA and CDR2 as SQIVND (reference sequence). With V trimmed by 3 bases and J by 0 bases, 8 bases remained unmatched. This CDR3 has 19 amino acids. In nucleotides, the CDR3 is TGTGCCAGTAGTATGTCGGGACTAGCGGGCCCGACGAACACCGGGGAGCTGTTTTTT. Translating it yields CASSMSGLAGPTNTGELFF.

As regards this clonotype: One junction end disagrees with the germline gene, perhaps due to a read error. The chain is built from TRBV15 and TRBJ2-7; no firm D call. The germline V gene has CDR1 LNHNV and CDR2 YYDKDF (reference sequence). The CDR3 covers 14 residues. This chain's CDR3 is CAPSSHGLGSEQCF. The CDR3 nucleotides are TGTGCCCCCAGCAGCCATGGGCTAGGGTCCGAGCAGTGCTTC. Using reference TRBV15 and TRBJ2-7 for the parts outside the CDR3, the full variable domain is DAMVIQNPRYQVTQFGKPVTLSCSQTLNHNVMYWYQQKSSQAPKLLFHYYDKDFNNEADTPDNFQSRRPNTSFCFLDIRSPGLGDTAMYLCAPSSHGLGSEQCFGPGTRLTVT.

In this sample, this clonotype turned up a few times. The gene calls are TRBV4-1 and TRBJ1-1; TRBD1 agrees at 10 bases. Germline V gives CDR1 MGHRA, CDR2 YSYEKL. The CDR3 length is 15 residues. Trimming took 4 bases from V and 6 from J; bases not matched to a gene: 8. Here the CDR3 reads CASSLGQGVRAEAFF. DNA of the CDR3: TGCGCCAGCAGCCTAGGACAGGGGGTTAGGGCTGAAGCTTTCTTT.

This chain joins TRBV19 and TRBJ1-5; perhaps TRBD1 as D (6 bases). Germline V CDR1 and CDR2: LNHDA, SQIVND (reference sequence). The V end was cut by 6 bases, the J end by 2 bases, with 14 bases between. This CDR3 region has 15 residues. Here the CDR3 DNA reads TGTGCCAGTAGCCCATGGGGGGCTGGCAATCAGCCCCAGCATTTT. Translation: CASSPWGAGNQPQHF.

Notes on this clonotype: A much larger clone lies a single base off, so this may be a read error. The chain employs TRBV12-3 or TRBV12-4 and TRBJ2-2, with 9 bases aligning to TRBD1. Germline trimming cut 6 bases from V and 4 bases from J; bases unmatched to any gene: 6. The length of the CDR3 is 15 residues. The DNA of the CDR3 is TGTGCCAGCAGAAACCCGGGACAGGGCACCGGGGAGCTGTTTTTT. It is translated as CASRNPGQGTGELFF.

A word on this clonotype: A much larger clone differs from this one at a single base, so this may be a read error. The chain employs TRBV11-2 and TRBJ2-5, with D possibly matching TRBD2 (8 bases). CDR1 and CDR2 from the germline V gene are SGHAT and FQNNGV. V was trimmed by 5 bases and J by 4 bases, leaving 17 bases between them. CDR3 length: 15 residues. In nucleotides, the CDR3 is TGTGCCAGCAGCCCGACAGGGACTAGGGGAGAGACCCAGTACTTC. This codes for CASSPTGTRGETQYF.

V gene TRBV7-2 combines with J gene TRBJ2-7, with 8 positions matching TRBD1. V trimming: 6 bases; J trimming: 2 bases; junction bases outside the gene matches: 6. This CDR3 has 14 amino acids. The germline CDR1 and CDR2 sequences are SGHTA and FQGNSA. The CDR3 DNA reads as TGTGCCAGCAGAAGGACAGGGCAGACCTACGAGCAGTACTTC. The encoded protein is CASRRTGQTYEQYF.

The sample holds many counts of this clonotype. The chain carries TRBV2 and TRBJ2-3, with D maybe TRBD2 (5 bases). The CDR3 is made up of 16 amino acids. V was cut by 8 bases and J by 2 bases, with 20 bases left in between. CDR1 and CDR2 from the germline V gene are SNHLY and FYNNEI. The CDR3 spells CASAMPPGRYTDTQYF. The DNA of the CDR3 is TGTGCCAGCGCCATGCCCCCGGGGAGATACACAGATACGCAGTATTTT.

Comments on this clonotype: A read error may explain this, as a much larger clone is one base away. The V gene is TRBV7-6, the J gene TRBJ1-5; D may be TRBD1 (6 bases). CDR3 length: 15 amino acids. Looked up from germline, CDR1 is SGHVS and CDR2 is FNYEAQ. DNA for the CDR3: TGTGCCAGCAGCTTGGAGACAGGACTAAATCAGCCCCGGCATTTT. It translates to CASSLETGLNQPRHF.

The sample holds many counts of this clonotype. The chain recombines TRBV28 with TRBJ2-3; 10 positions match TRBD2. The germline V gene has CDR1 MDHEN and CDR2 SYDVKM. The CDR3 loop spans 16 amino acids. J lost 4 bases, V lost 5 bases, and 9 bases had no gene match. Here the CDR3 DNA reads TGTGCCAGCAGTCATCCTACTAGCGGGATAGCAGATACGCAGTATTTT. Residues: CASSHPTSGIADTQYF.

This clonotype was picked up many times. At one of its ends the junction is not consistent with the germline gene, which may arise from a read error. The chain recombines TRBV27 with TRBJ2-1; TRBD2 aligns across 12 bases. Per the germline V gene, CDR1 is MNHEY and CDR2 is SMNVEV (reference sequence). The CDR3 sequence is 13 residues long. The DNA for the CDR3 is TGTGCCAGCAGTCGACTAGCGGGAGCCCCCCGTGTCTTT. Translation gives CASSRLAGAPRVF.

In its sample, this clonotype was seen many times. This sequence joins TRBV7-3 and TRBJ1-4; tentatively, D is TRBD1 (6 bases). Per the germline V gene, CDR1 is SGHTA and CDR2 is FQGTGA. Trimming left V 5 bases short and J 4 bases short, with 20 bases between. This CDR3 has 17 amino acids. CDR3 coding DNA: TGTGCCAGCAGCCCCGCCCCCGGGACAACTTATAATGAAAAACTGTTTTTT. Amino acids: CASSPAPGTTYNEKLFF.

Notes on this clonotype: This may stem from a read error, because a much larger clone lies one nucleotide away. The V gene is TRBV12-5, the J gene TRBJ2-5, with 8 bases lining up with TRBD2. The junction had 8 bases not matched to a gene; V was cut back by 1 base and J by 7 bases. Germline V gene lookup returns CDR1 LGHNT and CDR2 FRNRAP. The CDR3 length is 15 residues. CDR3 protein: CASGLDEAGVVTQYF. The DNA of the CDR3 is TGTGCTAGTGGTTTGGATGAAGCGGGAGTGGTGACCCAGTACTTC.

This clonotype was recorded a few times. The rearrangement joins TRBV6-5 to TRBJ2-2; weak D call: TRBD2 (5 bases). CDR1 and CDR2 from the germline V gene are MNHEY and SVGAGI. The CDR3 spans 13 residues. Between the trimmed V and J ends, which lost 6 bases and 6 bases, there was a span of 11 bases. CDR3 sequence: CASSPTGSGELFF. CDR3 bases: TGTGCCAGCAGCCCCACGGGGTCCGGGGAGCTGTTTTTT.

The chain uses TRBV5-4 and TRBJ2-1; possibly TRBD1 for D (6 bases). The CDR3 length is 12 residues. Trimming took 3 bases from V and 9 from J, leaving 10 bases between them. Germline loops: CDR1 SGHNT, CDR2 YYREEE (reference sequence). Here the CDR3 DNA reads TGTGCCAGCAGCTACGGACAGCTTGAGCAGTTCTTC. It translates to CASSYGQLEQFF. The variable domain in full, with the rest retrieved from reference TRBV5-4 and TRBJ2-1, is ETGVTQSPTHLIKTRGQQVTLRCSSQSGHNTVSWYQQALGQGPQFIFQYYREEENGRGNFPPRFSGLQFPNYSSELNVNALELDDSALYLCASSYGQLEQFFGPGTRLTVL.

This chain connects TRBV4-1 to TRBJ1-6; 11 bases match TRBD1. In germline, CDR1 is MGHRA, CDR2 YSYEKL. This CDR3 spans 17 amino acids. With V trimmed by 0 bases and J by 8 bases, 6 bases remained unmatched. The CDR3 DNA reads TGCGCCAGCAGCCAAGATGGGACAGGGGGAATAGATTCACCCCTCCACTTT. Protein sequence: CASSQDGTGGIDSPLHF.

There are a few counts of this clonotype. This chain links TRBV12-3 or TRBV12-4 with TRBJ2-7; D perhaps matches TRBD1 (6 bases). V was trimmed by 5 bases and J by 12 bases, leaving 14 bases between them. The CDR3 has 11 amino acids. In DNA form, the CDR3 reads TGTGCCAGCAGTCAAACAGGGTATCCGTACTTC. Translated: CASSQTGYPYF.

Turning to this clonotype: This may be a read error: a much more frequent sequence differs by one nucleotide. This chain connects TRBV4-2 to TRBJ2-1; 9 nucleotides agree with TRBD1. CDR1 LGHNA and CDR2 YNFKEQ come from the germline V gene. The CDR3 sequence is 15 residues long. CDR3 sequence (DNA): TGTGCCAGCAGCCAAGTGGGGACAGGGTACAATAAGCAGTTCTTC. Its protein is CASSQVGTGYNKQFF.

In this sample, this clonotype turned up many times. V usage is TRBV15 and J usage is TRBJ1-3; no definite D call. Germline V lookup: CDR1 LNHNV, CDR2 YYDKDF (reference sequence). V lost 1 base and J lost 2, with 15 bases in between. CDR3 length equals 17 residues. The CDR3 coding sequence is TGTGCCACCAGCAGAGGTTACCCCGTTGGGGCTGGAAACACCATATATTTT. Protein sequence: CATSRGYPVGAGNTIYF.